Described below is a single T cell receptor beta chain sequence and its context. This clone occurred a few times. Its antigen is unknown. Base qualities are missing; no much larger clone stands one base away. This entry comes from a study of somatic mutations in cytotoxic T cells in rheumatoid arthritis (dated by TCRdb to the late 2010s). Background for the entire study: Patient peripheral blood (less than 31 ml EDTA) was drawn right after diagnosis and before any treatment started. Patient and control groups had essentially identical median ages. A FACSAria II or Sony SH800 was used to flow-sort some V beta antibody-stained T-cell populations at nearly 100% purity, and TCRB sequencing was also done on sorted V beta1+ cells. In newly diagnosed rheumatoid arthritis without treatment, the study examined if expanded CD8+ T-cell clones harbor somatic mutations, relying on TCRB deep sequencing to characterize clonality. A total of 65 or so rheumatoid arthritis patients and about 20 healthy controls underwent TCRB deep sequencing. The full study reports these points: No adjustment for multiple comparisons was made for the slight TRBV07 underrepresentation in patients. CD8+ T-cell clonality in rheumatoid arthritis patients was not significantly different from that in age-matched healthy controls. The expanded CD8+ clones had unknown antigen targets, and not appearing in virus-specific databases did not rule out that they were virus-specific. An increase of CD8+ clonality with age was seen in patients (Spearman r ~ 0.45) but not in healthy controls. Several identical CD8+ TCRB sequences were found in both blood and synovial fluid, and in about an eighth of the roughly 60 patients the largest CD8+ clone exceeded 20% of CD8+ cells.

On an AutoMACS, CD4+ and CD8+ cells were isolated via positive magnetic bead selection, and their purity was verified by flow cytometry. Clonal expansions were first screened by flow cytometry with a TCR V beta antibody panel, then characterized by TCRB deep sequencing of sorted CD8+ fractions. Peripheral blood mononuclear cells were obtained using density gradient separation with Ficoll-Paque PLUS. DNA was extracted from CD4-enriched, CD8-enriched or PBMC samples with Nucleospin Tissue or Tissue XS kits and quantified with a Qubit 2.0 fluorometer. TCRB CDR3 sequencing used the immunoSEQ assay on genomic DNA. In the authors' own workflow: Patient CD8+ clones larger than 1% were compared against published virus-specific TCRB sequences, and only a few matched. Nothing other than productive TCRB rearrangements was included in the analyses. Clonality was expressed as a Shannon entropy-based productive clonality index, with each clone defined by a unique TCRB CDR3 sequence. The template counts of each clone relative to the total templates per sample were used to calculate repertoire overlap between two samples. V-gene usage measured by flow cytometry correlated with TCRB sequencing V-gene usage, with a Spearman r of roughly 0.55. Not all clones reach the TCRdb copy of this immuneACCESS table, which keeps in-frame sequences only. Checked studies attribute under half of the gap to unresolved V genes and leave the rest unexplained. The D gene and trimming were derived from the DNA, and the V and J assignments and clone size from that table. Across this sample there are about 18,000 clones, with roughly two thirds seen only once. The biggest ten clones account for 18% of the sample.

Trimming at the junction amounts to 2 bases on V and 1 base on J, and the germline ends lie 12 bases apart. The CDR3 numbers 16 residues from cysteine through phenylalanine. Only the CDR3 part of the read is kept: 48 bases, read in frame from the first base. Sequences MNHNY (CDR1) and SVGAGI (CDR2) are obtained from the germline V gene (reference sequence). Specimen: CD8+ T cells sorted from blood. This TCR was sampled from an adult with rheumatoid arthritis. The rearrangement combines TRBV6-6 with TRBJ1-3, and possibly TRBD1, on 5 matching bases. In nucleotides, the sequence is TGTGCCAGCAGTTACCTTACTACAGGATCTGGAAACACCATATATTTT. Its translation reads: CASSYLTTGSGNTIYF.